Each of the 18 T cell receptor beta chains below was sequenced from the same sample in a study of T-cell reconstitution after alpha-beta-depleted transplantation in children. The authors prepared the TCRbeta library with unique molecular identifiers. TCRdb reprocessed the PCR reads with MiXCR, giving one entry per CDR3 protein. The top ten clones hold around 36% of a sample with about 580,000 distinct CDR3 sequences, roughly 27% of them seen once. The material sequenced was PBMCs, taken before TCRalphabeta/CD19-depleted stem cell transplant. These receptors all come from a boy younger than two with Wiskott-Aldrich syndrome, due to receive a stem cell transplant.

The V call is TRBV11-2, the J call TRBJ2-5; the D gene is possibly TRBD2 (7 bases). Germline V gene data show CDR1 as SGHAT and CDR2 as FQNNGV. The CDR3 is made up of 15 amino acids. Trimming cost V 5 bases and J 5 bases, with 18 bases left between them. The CDR3 DNA follows: TGTGCCAGCAGCCCGCGGGCGGGGGCAGGGGAGACCCAGTACTTC. This encodes CASSPRAGAGETQYF.

This clonotype was detected a few times. The rearrangement uses TRBV5-5 and TRBJ2-1; 8 nucleotides agree with TRBD2. The germline V gene has CDR1 SGHKS and CDR2 YYEKEE (reference sequence). The length of the CDR3 is 15 residues. V was pared by 2 bases and J by 7 bases, with 8 bases of the junction left unmatched. The CDR3: CASSLPGGQGNEQFF. The CDR3 DNA is TGTGCCAGCAGCTTACCGGGAGGGCAGGGAAATGAGCAGTTCTTC.

The chain is built from TRBV25-1 and TRBJ2-5; D is possibly TRBD1 (6 bases). This CDR3 spans 17 amino acids. Trimming took off 2 bases at V and 1 base at J, with 17 bases between the two ends. The germline V gene has CDR1 MGHDK and CDR2 SYGVNS. CDR3 nucleotides: TGTGCCAGCAGTGAACTACAGGGTGGATATGGCCAAGAGACCCAGTACTTC. Translated, it gives CASSELQGGYGQETQYF.

The genes are TRBV5-1 and TRBJ2-1; D remains unclear. The CDR3 loop spans 15 amino acids. Deletions cut 4 bases from V and 5 bases from J, with 16 bases between. CDR1 SGHRS and CDR2 YFSETQ come from the germline V gene. CDR3 DNA sequence: TGCGCCAGCAGCCCTGGACCCCAACCGAACAATGAGCAGTTCTTC. Protein: CASSPGPQPNNEQFF.

The V gene is TRBV11-2, the J gene TRBJ2-7; the D is unclear. The CDR3 is made up of 12 amino acids. The V gene lost 5 bases and the J gene lost 3 bases, with 8 bases spanning the gap. The V gene's germline CDR1 is SGHAT and CDR2 FQNNGV. CDR3 sequence: CASSPSRYEQYF. Written as DNA, the CDR3 is TGTGCCAGCAGCCCCAGCCGCTACGAGCAGTACTTC.

The chain combines TRBV5-1 with TRBJ1-4, with TRBD1 matching over 9 bases. J gave up 8 bases and V 4 bases, and 9 bases lay outside the gene matches. The CDR3 covers 15 residues. CDR1 SGHRS and CDR2 YFSETQ come from the germline V gene. The CDR3 nucleotides read TGCGCCAGCAGCGCAACCGGGACAGGGACGGAAAAACTGTTTTTT. Encoded protein: CASSATGTGTEKLFF.

This clonotype turned up a few times. The genes are TRBV7-2 and TRBJ2-4, with D perhaps TRBD1 (6 bases). The CDR3 has 13 residues. Per germline, CDR1 SGHTA and CDR2 FQGNSA. The ends were cut back, 5 bases at V and 4 bases at J, with 9 bases in the middle. CDR3 sequence: CASSPDRKNIQYF. CDR3 DNA: TGTGCCAGCAGCCCCGACAGGAAAAACATTCAGTACTTC.

This clonotype was found a few times. The V gene is TRBV29-1, the J gene TRBJ1-1; D possibly corresponds to TRBD1 (6 bases). This CDR3 has 13 residues. Germline V gene sequence: CDR1 SQVTM, CDR2 ANQGSEA. V was pared by 8 bases and J by 3 bases, with 16 bases between. Here the CDR3 reads CSHSGGLYTEAFF. DNA for the CDR3: TGCAGCCACTCCGGGGGGCTGTACACTGAAGCTTTCTTT. Using reference TRBV29-1 and TRBJ1-1 for the parts outside the CDR3, the full variable domain is SAVISQKPSRDICQRGTSLTIQCQVDSQVTMMFWYRQQPGQSLTLIATANQGSEATYESGFVIDKFPISRPNLTFSTLTVSNMSPEDSSIYLCSHSGGLYTEAFFGQGTRLTVV.

The genes are TRBV7-8 and TRBJ2-6; D is uncertain. CDR1 SGHVS and CDR2 FQNEAQ come from the germline V gene. Trimming took 1 base from V and 4 from J, leaving 11 bases between them. This CDR3 region has 16 residues. The CDR3 nucleotides are TGTGCCAGCAGCTTAGTCCACAAAGTGGGGGCCAACGTCCTGACTTTC. It specifies CASSLVHKVGANVLTF.

V is TRBV27 and J is TRBJ2-1; D is possibly TRBD2 (6 bases). Germline V gene data show CDR1 as MNHEY and CDR2 as SMNVEV (reference sequence). V shed 5 bases and J shed 9 bases, with 17 bases lying between them. The CDR3 totals 14 residues. The CDR3 DNA follows: TGTGCCAGCAGTGTACATCCTGTTAGCGGTGAGCAGTTCTTC. It encodes CASSVHPVSGEQFF.

The chain recombines TRBV20-1 with TRBJ2-1; 8 bases line up with TRBD2. From germline, CDR1 is DFQATT and CDR2 SNEGSKA (reference sequence). This CDR3 is built from 16 residues. Trimming removed 6 bases from V and 2 bases from J; junction bases left unmatched: 12. Here the CDR3 reads CSATHGWRGAYNEQFF. Written as DNA, the CDR3 is TGCAGTGCCACCCATGGCTGGCGGGGGGCCTACAATGAGCAGTTCTTC.

The CDR3 nucleotides are TGTGCCAGCAGTGAAGTCCGTGAGCAGTTCTTC. This codes for CASSEVREQFF. V usage is TRBV2 and J usage is TRBJ2-1; D not certain. This CDR3 spans 11 amino acids. Germline CDR1 SNHLY, CDR2 FYNNEI. The V end was cut by 1 base, the J end by 9 bases, with 4 bases between. Full variable domain (outside the CDR3, taken from reference TRBV2 and TRBJ2-1): EPEVTQTPSHQVTQMGQEVILRCVPISNHLYFYWYRQILGQKVEFLVSFYNNEISEKSEIFDDQFSVERPDGSNFTLKIRSTKLEDSAMYFCASSEVREQFFGPGTRLTVL.

This clonotype was seen many times. The V and J genes are TRBV5-1 and TRBJ2-7, with TRBD2 matching 9 bases. CDR3 size: 17 residues. The V segment lost 1 base and the J segment 0 bases; nucleotides outside the gene matches: 8. CDR1 SGHRS and CDR2 YFSETQ come from the germline V gene. This CDR3 is CASSLYGLASTSYEQYF. The CDR3 coding sequence is TGCGCCAGCAGCTTGTACGGACTAGCGTCCACCTCCTACGAGCAGTACTTC.

The chain uses TRBV7-2 and TRBJ1-5; perhaps TRBD1 as D (5 bases). Germline V lookup: CDR1 SGHTA, CDR2 FQGNSA. The V end lost 1 base, the J end lost 3 bases, and 7 bases lay between the germline ends. The CDR3 is 14 residues long. CDR3 protein: CASSLVRANQPQHF. CDR3 DNA: TGTGCCAGCAGCTTAGTCAGGGCCAATCAGCCCCAGCATTTT.

This clonotype occurred a few times. The chain couples TRBV3-1 to TRBJ1-6; 8 nucleotides agree with TRBD1. The germline gives CDR1 LGHDT, CDR2 YNNKEL (reference sequence). J gave up 10 bases and V 2 bases, and 10 bases lay outside the gene matches. The CDR3 is 16 amino acids. The CDR3 DNA is TGTGCCAGCAGCCAATCTTCAGGGGGCGCAGGGTCACCCCTCCACTTT. Encoded protein: CASSQSSGGAGSPLHF.

This clonotype occurred a few times. V gene TRBV5-1 combines with J gene TRBJ2-7, with TRBD2 matching over 9 bases. The CDR3 consists of 16 residues. The germline V gene encodes CDR1 SGHRS and CDR2 YFSETQ. Trimming took 2 bases from V and 3 from J; bases not matched to a gene: 9. The chain's CDR3 is CASSLTGGRARYEQYF. CDR3 DNA: TGCGCCAGCAGCTTAACCGGCGGGAGGGCCCGCTACGAGCAGTACTTC.

The V call is TRBV18, the J call TRBJ2-3, with D perhaps matching TRBD1 (6 bases). The CDR3 is 19 residues long. V shed 4 bases and J shed 1 base, with 24 bases lying between them. CDR1 and CDR2 (germline): KGHSH, LQKENI. In DNA, the CDR3 is TGTGCCAGCTCACTTTTCCGGGACAAGGGGCAGGAACGCACAGATACGCAGTATTTT. This gives the protein CASSLFRDKGQERTDTQYF.

The genes are TRBV29-1 and TRBJ2-6; possibly TRBD2 for D (6 bases). With 3 bases removed from V and 2 bases from J, the gap between germline ends came to 8 bases. Germline V gene data show CDR1 as SQVTM and CDR2 as ANQGSEA. The CDR3 has 14 amino acids. For the CDR3, the DNA is TGCAGCGTTGACGGCGGGACTGGGGCCAACGTCCTGACTTTC. Translating gives CSVDGGTGANVLTF.